This TCR beta chain came from a study of shared clonotypes between healthy human individuals. Study findings and constraints: Incompleteness in sorted-subset sequencing, despite large depth, was shown by rarefaction.

About this clone itself: Its antigen remains unidentified.

Only Caucasian adults living in Nashville, Tennessee made up the donor group. The method was immunoSEQ multiplex PCR; TCRdb's version includes in-frame clones alone and lacks a portion of them. This sample has about 2 million clones; roughly 95% occur once, and the top ten carry under 0.15%. CDR3 length equals 15 residues. Germline V gene data show CDR1 as SNHLY and CDR2 as FYNNEI. Trimming stripped 6 bases from V and 7 bases from J, with 19 bases between. The chain uses TRBV2 and TRBJ1-5; D remains ambiguous. This TCR came from a man between 18 and 29 years old in good health. The sequenced material came from naive CD4+ T cells sorted from blood. The subset: CD45RA+ positively selected. CDR3 in amino acids: CASSQNGQAEQPQHF. Here the CDR3 DNA reads TGTGCCAGCAGCCAAAATGGGCAGGCTGAGCAGCCCCAGCATTTT.